Presented here are 5 T cell receptor beta chains from one specimen sequenced in a study of blood T cell repertoires in COVID-19. Produced via immunoSEQ multiplex PCR; TCRdb's table is partial and in-frame only. The sample has around 200,000 clones, about 84% seen once. Sequencing was carried out using PBMCs or T cells enriched from blood (not recorded which). The source is a woman between 40 and 50 years old with acute COVID-19.

The chain uses TRBV6-5 and TRBJ2-1, with D unresolved. The length of the CDR3 is 12 residues. Germline V lookup: CDR1 MNHEY, CDR2 SVGAGI. Trimming stripped 6 bases from V and 4 bases from J, with 7 bases between. CDR3 DNA sequence: TGTGCCAGCAGCCAAGCTTACAATGAGCAGTTCTTC. Translation: CASSQAYNEQFF.

This chain links TRBV7-9 with TRBJ2-5; 7 nucleotides align to TRBD1. The V segment lost 5 bases and the J segment 5 bases; nucleotides outside the gene matches: 20. The CDR3 contains 18 residues. Germline V lookup: CDR1 SEHNR, CDR2 FQNEAQ (reference sequence). DNA for the CDR3: TGTGCCAGCAGCCGTCGGGACAGAAAAAACCTCGAGTTCGAGACCCAGTACTTC. Translated, it gives CASSRRDRKNLEFETQYF.

This clone occurred a few times. The rearrangement uses TRBV29-1 and TRBJ1-3; D is unresolved. V gave up 3 bases and J gave up 1 base, with 7 bases separating them. The germline V gene has CDR1 SQVTM and CDR2 ANQGSEA. The CDR3 runs 13 residues. CDR3 in DNA: TGCAGCGTTGATAACAGATCTGGAAACACCATATATTTT. Translating gives CSVDNRSGNTIYF.

This clone was seen a few times. V is TRBV28 and J is TRBJ1-6, with a weak D call TRBD1 (5 bases). The CDR3 runs 15 residues. Germline V CDR1 and CDR2: MDHEN, SYDVKM. The V and J ends lost 2 bases and 10 bases respectively, with 15 bases between them. CDR3 in amino acids: CASSLVTTVYSPLHF. CDR3 nucleotide sequence: TGTGCCAGCAGTTTAGTCACGACAGTCTACTCACCCCTCCACTTT.

J is TRBJ2-7 and V is TRBV25-1; possible D gene TRBD2, 5 bases. Germline V gene sequence: CDR1 MGHDK, CDR2 SYGVNS. V shed 2 bases and J shed 2 bases, with 10 bases lying between them. This CDR3 comprises 14 residues. The CDR3 region has the DNA TGTGCCAGCAGTGAAGTCGGGATCCCCTACGAGCAGTACTTC. Protein sequence: CASSEVGIPYEQYF.